These 9 T cell receptor beta chains originate from one sample sequenced in a study of blood T cell repertoires in COVID-19 (dated by TCRdb to about 2020). The receptor library was made with the immunoSEQ multiplex PCR assay. This is the immuneACCESS table as TCRdb keeps it, with only in-frame sequences that have V and J called. A part of the clones is gone; compared with another copy, unresolved V genes explain less than half, and the rest is unexplained. In this sample the table shows some 300,000 clones, 70% to 90% of which occur a single time. The biggest ten clones account for about 7% of the sample. The sample was peripheral blood. All receptors come from a woman aged 25 to 39 who had recovered from COVID-19.

The chain carries TRBV19 and TRBJ1-2; a weak D match, TRBD1 (6 bases). CDR1 LNHDA and CDR2 SQIVND come from the germline V gene (reference sequence). The V gene lost 7 bases and the J gene lost 4 bases, with 13 bases spanning the gap. CDR3 length: 13 residues. In DNA form, the CDR3 reads TGTGCCAGTAACCCGGGACACTTCTATGGCTACACCTTC. It encodes CASNPGHFYGYTF.

The rearrangement uses TRBV6-1 and TRBJ1-2, with D unclear. The CDR3 extends over 15 amino acids. CDR1 and CDR2 (germline): MNHNS, SASEGT. Trimming took off 8 bases at V and 7 bases at J, with 23 bases between the two ends. The CDR3 region is CASSLEEAHLSGYTF. As DNA, the CDR3 is TGTGCCAGCTCCCTTGAGGAGGCCCATTTATCTGGCTACACCTTC.

This chain links TRBV7-3 with TRBJ2-1, with TRBD2 matching 7 bases. The CDR3 covers 17 residues. CDR1 is SGHTA, CDR2 FQGTGA, per germline. V trimming: 5 bases; J trimming: 0 bases; junction bases outside the gene matches: 10. The CDR3: CASSPSEAGSSYNEQFF. The CDR3 DNA sequence: TGTGCCAGCAGCCCAAGTGAAGCGGGGAGCTCCTACAATGAGCAGTTCTTC. Using reference TRBV7-3 and TRBJ2-1 for the parts outside the CDR3, the full variable domain is GAGVSQTPSNKVTEKGKYVELRCDPISGHTALYWYRQSLGQGPEFLIYFQGTGAADDSGLPNDRFFAVRPEGSVSTLKIQRTERGDSAVYLCASSPSEAGSSYNEQFFGPGTRLTVL.

The rearrangement joins TRBV18 to TRBJ1-2; no clear D. CDR3 length: 16 residues. The germline gives CDR1 KGHSH, CDR2 LQKENI. With 0 bases removed from V and 8 bases from J, the gap between germline ends came to 19 bases. The CDR3 coding sequence is TGTGCCAGCTCACCACCGAGCGGCCTGCTGGATTACGGCTACACCTTC. Translated: CASSPPSGLLDYGYTF.

The V call is TRBV27, the J call TRBJ2-1, with 9 bases matching TRBD2. The trim removed 2 bases at V and 2 bases at J, leaving 4 bases unmatched. CDR1 is MNHEY, CDR2 SMNVEV, per germline (reference sequence). CDR3 length equals 16 residues. The CDR3 reads CASSLGGGGAYNEQFF. The CDR3 DNA is TGTGCCAGCAGTTTAGGGGGCGGGGGGGCCTACAATGAGCAGTTCTTC.

The CDR3 region has the DNA TGTGCCAGCAGCCACCGGGACAGGGTGACCTATGGCTACACCTTC. As protein: CASSHRDRVTYGYTF. The chain employs TRBV5-4 and TRBJ1-2; 9 nucleotides align to TRBD1. V was pared by 4 bases and J by 4 bases, with 8 bases of the junction left unmatched. Per germline, CDR1 SGHNT and CDR2 YYREEE (reference sequence). The CDR3 has 15 amino acids.

The gene calls are TRBV27 and TRBJ1-6, with D perhaps matching TRBD1 (5 bases). Germline V CDR1 and CDR2: MNHEY, SMNVEV (reference sequence). V lost 3 bases, J lost 6 bases, and 12 bases lay in between. The CDR3 sequence is 15 residues long. CDR3 protein: CASSFSRGVNSPLHF. CDR3 nucleotides: TGTGCCAGCAGTTTTTCCCGGGGGGTTAATTCACCCCTCCACTTT.

The V and J genes are TRBV14 and TRBJ2-1; 10 nucleotides match TRBD1. J gave up 8 bases and V 0 bases, and 4 bases lay outside the gene matches. The CDR3 is 15 residues long. Germline V lookup: CDR1 SGHDN, CDR2 FVKESK. The CDR3 here is CASSQEWDRGDEQFF. CDR3 in DNA: TGTGCCAGCAGCCAAGAATGGGACAGGGGCGATGAGCAGTTCTTC.

The CDR3 DNA is TGTGCCAGCAAGTTTTATCGACAGAACTACGAGCAGTACTTC. As protein: CASKFYRQNYEQYF. This chain links TRBV28 with TRBJ2-7; D might be TRBD1 (5 bases). The CDR3 contains 14 residues. The ends were cut back, 7 bases at V and 3 bases at J, with 16 bases in the middle. CDR1 and CDR2 (germline): MDHEN, SYDVKM.